The rows below give T cell receptor beta chains drawn from one sample of a study of response to subunit inactivated influenza vaccine. TCRdb reprocessed the RT-PCR reads with MiXCR, giving one entry per CDR3 protein. The sample yields under 750,000 distinct CDR3 sequences, roughly 12% seen once. Here the sequenced sample was PBMCs from blood, taken on the day of vaccination. Every receptor here comes from a man aged 45-60 years who received an inactivated influenza vaccine. The CDR3 runs from the conserved cysteine through the conserved F or W. The D gene is left open where the match is weak. Rows may omit the clone size; those that give it use once, few, many or a size class.

d_call: TRBD1
v_call: TRBV10-2
j_call: TRBJ1-5
clone_size: few
cdr3_aa: CASSSPGGAYSNQPQHF
cdr3_nt: TGCGCCAGCAGTAGTCCAGGGGGCGCTTATAGCAATCAGCCCCAGCATTTT

d_call: NA
v_call: TRBV28
j_call: TRBJ1-2
clone_size: few
cdr3_aa: CASSLTDYGYTF
cdr3_nt: TGTGCCAGCAGTTTAACAGACTATGGCTACACCTTC

d_call: NA
v_call: TRBV28
j_call: TRBJ2-2
clone_size: many
cdr3_aa: CASRPAPHTGELFF
cdr3_nt: TGTGCCAGCAGGCCAGCACCACACACCGGGGAGCTGTTTTTT

d_call: NA
v_call: TRBV12-3/TRBV12-4
j_call: TRBJ2-1
clone_size: few
cdr3_aa: CASSRPTRQRNEQFF
cdr3_nt: TGTGCCAGCAGCCGCCCGACTAGACAGCGAAATGAGCAGTTCTTC

d_call: TRBD1
v_call: TRBV24-1
j_call: TRBJ2-3
clone_size: NA
cdr3_aa: CATSLTGTGWTDTQYF
cdr3_nt: TGTGCCACCAGTTTAACGGGGACAGGGTGGACAGATACGCAGTATTTT

d_call: TRBD2
v_call: TRBV12-3/TRBV12-4
j_call: TRBJ2-7
clone_size: few
cdr3_aa: CASSLKGTSGSLSYEQYF
cdr3_nt: TGTGCCAGCAGTTTAAAGGGGACTAGCGGGAGTCTCTCCTACGAGCAGTACTTC

d_call: TRBD1
v_call: TRBV7-2
j_call: TRBJ1-1
clone_size: few
cdr3_aa: CASSLVQGARSEAFF
cdr3_nt: TGTGCCAGCAGCTTAGTGCAGGGGGCTAGGAGTGAAGCTTTCTTT

d_call: NA
v_call: TRBV7-9
j_call: TRBJ2-5
clone_size: few
cdr3_aa: CASSLGGAAQETQYF
cdr3_nt: TGTGCCAGCAGCTTAGGAGGGGCAGCTCAAGAGACCCAGTACTTC

d_call: TRBD1
v_call: TRBV3-1
j_call: TRBJ1-6
clone_size: NA
cdr3_aa: CASSPRQGENSPLHF
cdr3_nt: TGTGCCAGCAGCCCTAGACAGGGGGAGAATTCACCCCTCCACTTT

d_call: TRBD1
v_call: TRBV20-1
j_call: TRBJ2-2
clone_size: few
cdr3_aa: CSASKQGAQTGELFF
cdr3_nt: TGCAGTGCGAGCAAACAGGGGGCGCAAACCGGGGAGCTGTTTTTT

d_call: NA
v_call: TRBV18
j_call: TRBJ1-1
clone_size: many
cdr3_aa: CASSQYTEAFF
cdr3_nt: TGTGCCAGCTCACAATACACTGAAGCTTTCTTT

d_call: NA
v_call: TRBV6-5
j_call: TRBJ1-1
clone_size: NA
cdr3_aa: CASSYALGELNTEAFF
cdr3_nt: TGTGCCAGCAGTTACGCCCTTGGGGAATTGAACACTGAAGCTTTCTTT

d_call: NA
v_call: TRBV12-3/TRBV12-4
j_call: TRBJ2-7
clone_size: many
cdr3_aa: CASSFRDAYEQYF
cdr3_nt: TGTGCCAGCAGTTTTCGGGATGCCTACGAGCAGTACTTC

d_call: NA
v_call: TRBV12-3/TRBV12-4
j_call: TRBJ2-3
clone_size: NA
cdr3_aa: CASSPVLTSTDTQYF
cdr3_nt: TGTGCCAGCAGCCCTGTCCTCACTAGCACAGATACGCAGTATTTT

d_call: TRBD1
v_call: TRBV6-4
j_call: TRBJ1-2
clone_size: few
cdr3_aa: CASSDSGTGDGYTF
cdr3_nt: TGTGCCAGCAGTGACTCGGGGACAGGGGATGGCTACACCTTC

d_call: TRBD1
v_call: TRBV7-8
j_call: TRBJ1-2
clone_size: NA
cdr3_aa: CASSTLGTGYGYTF
cdr3_nt: TGTGCCAGCAGCACCCTCGGGACAGGGTATGGCTACACCTTC

d_call: NA
v_call: TRBV11-2
j_call: TRBJ2-5
clone_size: NA
cdr3_aa: CASSLLGVGQYETQYF
cdr3_nt: TGTGCCAGCAGCTTACTCGGGGTAGGGCAGTACGAGACCCAGTACTTC

d_call: NA
v_call: TRBV29-1
j_call: TRBJ2-5
clone_size: NA
cdr3_aa: CSVGQLTLQETQYF
cdr3_nt: TGCAGCGTGGGACAACTAACACTCCAAGAGACCCAGTACTTC

d_call: NA
v_call: TRBV5-1
j_call: TRBJ1-1
clone_size: few
cdr3_aa: CASSLEAGYPVNTEAFF
cdr3_nt: TGCGCCAGCAGCTTGGAAGCGGGGTATCCCGTGAACACTGAAGCTTTCTTT

d_call: NA
v_call: TRBV6-1
j_call: TRBJ2-1
clone_size: NA
cdr3_aa: CASSEASGKQFF
cdr3_nt: TGTGCCAGCAGTGAAGCCTCGGGGAAGCAGTTCTTC

d_call: NA
v_call: TRBV3-1
j_call: TRBJ2-1
clone_size: NA
cdr3_aa: CASSQNVRSYNEQFF
cdr3_nt: TGTGCCAGCAGCCAAAATGTTCGCTCCTACAATGAGCAGTTCTTC

d_call: TRBD1
v_call: TRBV6-5
j_call: TRBJ2-3
clone_size: many
cdr3_aa: CASSYSGTGTDTQYF
cdr3_nt: TGTGCCAGCAGTTACTCTGGGACAGGCACAGATACGCAGTATTTT